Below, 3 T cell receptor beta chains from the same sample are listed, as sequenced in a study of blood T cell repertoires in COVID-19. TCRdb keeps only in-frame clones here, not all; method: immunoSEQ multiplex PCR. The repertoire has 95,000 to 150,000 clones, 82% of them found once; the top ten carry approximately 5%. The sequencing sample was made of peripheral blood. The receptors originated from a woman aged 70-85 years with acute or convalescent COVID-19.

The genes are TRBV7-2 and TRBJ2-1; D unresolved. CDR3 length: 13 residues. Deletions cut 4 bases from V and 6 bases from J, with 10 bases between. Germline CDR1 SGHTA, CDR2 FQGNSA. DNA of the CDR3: TGTGCCAGCAGCTCCGTACCGGGCAATGAGCAGTTCTTC. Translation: CASSSVPGNEQFF. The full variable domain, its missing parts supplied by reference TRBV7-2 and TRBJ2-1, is GAGVSQSPSNKVTEKGKDVELRCDPISGHTALYWYRQSLGQGLEFLIYFQGNSAPDKSGLPSDRFSAERTGGSVSTLTIQRTQQEDSAVYLCASSSVPGNEQFFGPGTRLTVL.

The CDR3: CASSLGETSNYGYTF. CDR3 DNA sequence: TGCGCCAGCAGCCTGGGGGAGACCAGTAACTATGGCTACACCTTC. The chain employs TRBV5-1 and TRBJ1-2; D is possibly TRBD1 (5 bases). Trimming took 4 bases from V and 1 from J, leaving 14 bases between them. CDR1 and CDR2 (germline): SGHRS, YFSETQ. The CDR3 has 15 amino acids.

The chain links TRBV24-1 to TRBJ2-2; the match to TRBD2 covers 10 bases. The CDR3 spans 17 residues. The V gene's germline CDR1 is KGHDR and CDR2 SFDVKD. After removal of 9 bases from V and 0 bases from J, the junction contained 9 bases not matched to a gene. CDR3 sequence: CATGVSGGQSNTGELFF. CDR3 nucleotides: TGTGCCACCGGAGTTAGCGGGGGGCAGTCGAACACCGGGGAGCTGTTTTTT.